This TCR beta chain was identified in a study of blood T cells in healthy people across ages. At least 6 micrograms of total RNA were extracted per sample. Regarding the study as a whole: The fall in TCR beta diversity per million T cells was roughly linear with age.

V lost 2 bases and J 0 bases, leaving 11 bases between the germline ends. The CDR3 extends over 16 amino acids. Using a J-beta primer mix together with a sample-barcoded 5' primer, a second PCR was run for roughly 6 to 12 cycles. One entry per CDR3 protein, called by TCRdb with MiXCR from the 5' RACE reads. Counted here are around 1,800,000 distinct CDR3 sequences, around 40% occurring once; the ten biggest clones make up under 30%. Comments on this clonotype: What it binds is not known.

This clonotype was obtained from a human donor in good health. The chain joins TRBV12-3 or TRBV12-4 to TRBJ1-3, with D perhaps TRBD1 (6 bases). Source material: blood. Written as DNA, the CDR3 is TGTGCCAGCAGTTTAAGAGAAGGGGGCTCTGGAAACACCATATATTTT. Translated, it gives CASSLREGGSGNTIYF.